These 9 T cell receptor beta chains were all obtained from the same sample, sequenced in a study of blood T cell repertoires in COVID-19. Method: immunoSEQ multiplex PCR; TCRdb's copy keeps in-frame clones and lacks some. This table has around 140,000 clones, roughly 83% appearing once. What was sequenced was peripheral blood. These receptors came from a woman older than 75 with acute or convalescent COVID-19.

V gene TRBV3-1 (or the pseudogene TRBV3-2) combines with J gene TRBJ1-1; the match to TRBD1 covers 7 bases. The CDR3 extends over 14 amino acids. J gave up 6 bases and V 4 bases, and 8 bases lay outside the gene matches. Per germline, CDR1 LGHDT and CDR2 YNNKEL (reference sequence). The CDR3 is CASSRGGGQSEAFF. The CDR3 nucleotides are TGTGCCAGCAGCCGAGGGGGCGGCCAATCTGAAGCTTTCTTT.

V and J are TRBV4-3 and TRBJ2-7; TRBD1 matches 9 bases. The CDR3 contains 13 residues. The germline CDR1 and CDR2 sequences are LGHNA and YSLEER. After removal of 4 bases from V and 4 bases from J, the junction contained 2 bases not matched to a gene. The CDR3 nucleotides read TGCGCCAGCAGCCGGGACAGGGAGTACGAGCAGTACTTC. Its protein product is CASSRDREYEQYF.

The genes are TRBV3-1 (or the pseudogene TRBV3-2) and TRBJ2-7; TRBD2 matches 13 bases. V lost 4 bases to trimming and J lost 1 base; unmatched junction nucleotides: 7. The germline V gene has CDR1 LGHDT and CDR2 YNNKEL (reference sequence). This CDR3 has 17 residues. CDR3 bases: TGTGCCAGCAGCCCCGGGACTAGCGGGATCTTGTCCTACGAGCAGTACTTC. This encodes CASSPGTSGILSYEQYF.

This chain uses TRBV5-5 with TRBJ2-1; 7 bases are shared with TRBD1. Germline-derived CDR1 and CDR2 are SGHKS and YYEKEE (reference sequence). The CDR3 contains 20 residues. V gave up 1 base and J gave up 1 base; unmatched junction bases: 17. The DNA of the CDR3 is TGTGCCAGCAGCTTGTTCTCCGGGACAGCCCTCCGTCAATCCTACAATGAGCAGTTCTTC. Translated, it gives CASSLFSGTALRQSYNEQFF.

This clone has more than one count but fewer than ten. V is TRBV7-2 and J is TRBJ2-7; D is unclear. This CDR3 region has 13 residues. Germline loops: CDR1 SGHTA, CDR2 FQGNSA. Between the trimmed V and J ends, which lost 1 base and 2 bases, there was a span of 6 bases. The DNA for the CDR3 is TGTGCCAGCAGCTTAGGCTATACCTACGAGCAGTACTTC. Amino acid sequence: CASSLGYTYEQYF.

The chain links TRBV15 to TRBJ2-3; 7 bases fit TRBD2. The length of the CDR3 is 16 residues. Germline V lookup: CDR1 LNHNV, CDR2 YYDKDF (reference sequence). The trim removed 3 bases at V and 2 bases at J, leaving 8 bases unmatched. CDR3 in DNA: TGTGCCACCAGCAGGGGGGGGGAGGGTCACACAGATACGCAGTATTTT. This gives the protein CATSRGGEGHTDTQYF.

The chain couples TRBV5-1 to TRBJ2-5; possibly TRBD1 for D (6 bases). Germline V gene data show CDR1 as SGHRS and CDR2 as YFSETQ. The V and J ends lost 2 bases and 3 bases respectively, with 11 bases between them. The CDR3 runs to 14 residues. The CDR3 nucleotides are TGCGCCAGCAGCTTTGGACAGTACAAAGAGACCCAGTACTTC. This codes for CASSFGQYKETQYF.

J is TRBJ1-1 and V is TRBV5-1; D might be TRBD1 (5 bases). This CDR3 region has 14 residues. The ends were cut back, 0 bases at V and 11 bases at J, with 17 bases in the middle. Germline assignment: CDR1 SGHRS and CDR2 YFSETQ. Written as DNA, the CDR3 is TGCGCCAGCAGCTTGGCCGGGGGGGTGCAGTTGGCTTTCTTT. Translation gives CASSLAGGVQLAFF.

CDR3 DNA sequence: TGCGCCAGCAGCCCCCTACAGGAATCCTACGAGCAGTACTTC. It specifies CASSPLQESYEQYF. The V and J genes are TRBV5-1 and TRBJ2-7; D might be TRBD1 (5 bases). V was clipped by 4 bases and J by 1 base, with 12 bases between them. The CDR3 length is 14 residues. Germline V gene lookup returns CDR1 SGHRS and CDR2 YFSETQ.